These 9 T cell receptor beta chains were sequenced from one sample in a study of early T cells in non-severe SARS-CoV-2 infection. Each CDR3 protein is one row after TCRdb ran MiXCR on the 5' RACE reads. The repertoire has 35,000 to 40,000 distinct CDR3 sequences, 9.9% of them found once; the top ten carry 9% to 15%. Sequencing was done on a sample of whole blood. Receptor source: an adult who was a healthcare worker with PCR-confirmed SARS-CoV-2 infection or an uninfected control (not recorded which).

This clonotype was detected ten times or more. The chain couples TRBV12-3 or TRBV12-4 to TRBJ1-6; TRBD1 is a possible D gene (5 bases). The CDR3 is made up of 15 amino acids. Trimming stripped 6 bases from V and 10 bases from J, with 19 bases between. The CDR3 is CASSFEVGTSSPLHF. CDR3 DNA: TGTGCCAGCAGCTTCGAGGTTGGGACTTCGTCACCCCTCCACTTT.

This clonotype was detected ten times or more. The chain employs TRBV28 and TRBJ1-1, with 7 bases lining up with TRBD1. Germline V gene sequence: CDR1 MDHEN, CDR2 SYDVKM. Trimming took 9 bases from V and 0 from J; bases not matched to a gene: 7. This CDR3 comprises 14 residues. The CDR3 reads CASETGAMNTEAFF. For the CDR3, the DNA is TGTGCCAGTGAAACAGGGGCAATGAACACTGAAGCTTTCTTT.

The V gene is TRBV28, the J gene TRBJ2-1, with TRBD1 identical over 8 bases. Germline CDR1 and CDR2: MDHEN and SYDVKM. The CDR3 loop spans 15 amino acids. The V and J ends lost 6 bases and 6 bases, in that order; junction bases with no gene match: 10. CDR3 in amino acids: CASSLVQGARNEQFF. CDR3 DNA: TGTGCCAGCAGCCTTGTCCAGGGGGCGCGCAATGAGCAGTTCTTC.

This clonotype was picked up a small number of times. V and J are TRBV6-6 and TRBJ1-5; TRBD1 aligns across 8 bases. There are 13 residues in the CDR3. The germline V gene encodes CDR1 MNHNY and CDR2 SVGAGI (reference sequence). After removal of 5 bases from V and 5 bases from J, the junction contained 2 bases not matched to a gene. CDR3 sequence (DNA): TGTGCCAGCAGTACAGGGGGTCATCAGCCCCAGCATTTT. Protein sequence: CASSTGGHQPQHF.

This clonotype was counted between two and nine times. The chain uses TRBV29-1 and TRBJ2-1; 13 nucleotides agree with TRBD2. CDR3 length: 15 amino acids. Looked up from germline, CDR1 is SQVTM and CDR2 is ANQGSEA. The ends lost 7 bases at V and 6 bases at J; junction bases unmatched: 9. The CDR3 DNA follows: TGCAGCGCCCCCGGACTAGCGGGGGTTCGCAATGAGCAGTTCTTC. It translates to CSAPGLAGVRNEQFF.

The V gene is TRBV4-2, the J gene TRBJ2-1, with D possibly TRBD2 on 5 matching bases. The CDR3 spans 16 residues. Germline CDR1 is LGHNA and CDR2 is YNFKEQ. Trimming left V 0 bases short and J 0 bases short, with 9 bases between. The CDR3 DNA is TGTGCCAGCAGCCAAGAACCCGAGGGCTCCTACAATGAGCAGTTCTTC. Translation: CASSQEPEGSYNEQFF.

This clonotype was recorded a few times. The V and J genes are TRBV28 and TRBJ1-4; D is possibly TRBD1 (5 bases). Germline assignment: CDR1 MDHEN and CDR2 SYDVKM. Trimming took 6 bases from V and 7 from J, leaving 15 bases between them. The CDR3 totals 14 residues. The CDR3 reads CASRTLQTGEKLFF. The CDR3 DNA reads TGTGCCAGCAGGACGTTGCAAACAGGTGAAAAACTGTTTTTT.

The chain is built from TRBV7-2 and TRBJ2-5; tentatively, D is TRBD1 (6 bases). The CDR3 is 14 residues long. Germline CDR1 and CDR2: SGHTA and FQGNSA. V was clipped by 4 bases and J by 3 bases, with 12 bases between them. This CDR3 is CASSSGTLKETQYF. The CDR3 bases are TGTGCCAGCAGCTCCGGGACACTGAAAGAGACCCAGTACTTC.

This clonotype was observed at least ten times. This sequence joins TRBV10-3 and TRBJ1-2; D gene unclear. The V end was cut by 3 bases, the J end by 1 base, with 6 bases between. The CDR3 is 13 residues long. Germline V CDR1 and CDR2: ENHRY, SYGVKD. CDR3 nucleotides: TGTGCCATCAGTGAACTTCTTAACTATGGCTACACCTTC. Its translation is CAISELLNYGYTF.